This T cell receptor (beta chain) emerged from a study of blood T cells in healthy people across ages. Study at large: About one barcoded beta molecule was captured per two T cells (by template switching).

This clonotype was seen just once. Its specificity is not known. From germline, CDR1 is SGDLS and CDR2 YYNGEE. V trimming: 0 bases; J trimming: 2 bases; junction bases outside the gene matches: 4. The CDR3 contains 16 residues. Study-level findings and limits: The recorded TCR beta diversity per million T cells decreased in a roughly linear manner with age. Relative to aged donors, long-lived donors carried more naive CD4+ cells and displayed higher diversity.

PCR was performed a second time for about 6 to 11 cycles using a sample-barcoded 5' primer and a J-beta primer mix. Researchers report that each sample yielded at least 3 million CDR3-containing paired-end reads. TCRdb re-derived calls from the 5' RACE reads in MiXCR, one entry per CDR3 protein. Found here are around 780,000 distinct CDR3 sequences, roughly 24% of them singletons; the top ten hold 2.5% to 3.5%. In addition, the sample was reused for a study of T cells of mothers and their children.

This TCR was sampled from a boy aged 5-17 years in good health. The rearrangement links TRBV9 to TRBJ2-1, with 8 bases that match TRBD2. The sample taken for sequencing was blood. The CDR3 DNA reads TGTGCCAGCAGCGTAGGAGCGGGAGCCACCTACAATGAGCAGTTCTTC. Its protein product is CASSVGAGATYNEQFF.